One and the same sample provided the 10 T cell receptor beta chains below, sequenced in a study of cytomegalovirus exposure and HLA in healthy donors. Data came from immunoSEQ multiplex PCR; TCRdb stores just in-frame clones and leaves some out. The sample gives around 130,000 clones, 70% to 90% of which show up once; 2.1% is in the top ten. Input material: PBMCs. The source is a woman under 40 in good health and CMV-seronegative.

J is TRBJ1-1 and V is TRBV6-1; D unclear. Trimming took off 0 bases at V and 0 bases at J, with 8 bases between the two ends. The CDR3 totals 15 residues. Germline values: CDR1 MNHNS, CDR2 SASEGT. The CDR3 loop reads CASSEARGMNTEAFF. For the CDR3, the DNA is TGTGCCAGCAGTGAAGCACGAGGCATGAACACTGAAGCTTTCTTT.

The CDR3 spells CASSEAQGVNQPQHF. The DNA of the CDR3 is TGTGCCAGCAGTGAGGCACAGGGGGTTAATCAGCCCCAGCATTTT. The rearrangement joins TRBV6-1 to TRBJ1-5; TRBD1 agrees at 8 bases. Unmatched junction bases numbered 5, after V lost 3 bases and J lost 4 bases. CDR3 length equals 15 residues. Germline V gives CDR1 MNHNS, CDR2 SASEGT.

V is TRBV9 and J is TRBJ2-3, with 11 positions matching TRBD2. The germline gives CDR1 SGDLS, CDR2 YYNGEE. The CDR3 extends over 16 amino acids. The J segment lost 0 bases and the V segment lost 3 bases, leaving 3 bases of the junction unmatched. Here the CDR3 DNA reads TGTGCCAGCAGCGGATTAGCGGGGGGGAGCACAGATACGCAGTATTTT. It specifies CASSGLAGGSTDTQYF.

This chain joins TRBV29-1 and TRBJ1-2, with 9 bases aligning to TRBD1. The length of the CDR3 is 14 residues. CDR1 and CDR2 from the germline V gene are SQVTM and ANQGSEA. V shed 6 bases, J shed 7 bases, and the junction held 12 bases outside the gene matches. The CDR3 reads CSVFIQGAAGGYTF. The CDR3 DNA follows: TGCAGCGTGTTTATACAGGGGGCTGCGGGTGGCTACACCTTC.

This clone was counted once. J is TRBJ1-6 and V is TRBV19; weak D call: TRBD1 (5 bases). The V gene's germline CDR1 is LNHDA and CDR2 SQIVND (reference sequence). The ends were cut back, 3 bases at V and 5 bases at J, with 8 bases in the middle. This CDR3 comprises 14 residues. CDR3 DNA sequence: TGTGCCAGTAGTATTATGACAGATAATTCACCCCTCCACTTT. It yields the protein CASSIMTDNSPLHF. Combining the CDR3 with reference TRBV19 and TRBJ1-6 gives the whole variable domain DGGITQSPKYLFRKEGQNVTLSCEQNLNHDAMYWYRQDPGQGLRLIYYSQIVNDFQKGDIAEGYSVSREKKESFPLTVTSAQKNPTAFYLCASSIMTDNSPLHFGNGTRLTVT.

In its sample, this clone was seen a few times. V gene TRBV30 combines with J gene TRBJ1-6; the D is unclear. The germline gives CDR1 GTSNPN, CDR2 SVGIG (reference sequence). Between the trimmed V and J ends, which lost 0 bases and 4 bases, there was a span of 7 bases. The CDR3 extends over 14 amino acids. The CDR3 sequence: CAWSVPGYNSPLHF. CDR3 in DNA: TGTGCCTGGAGTGTACCGGGGTATAATTCACCCCTCCACTTT.

The chain has TRBV19 and TRBJ2-7; 10 nucleotides line up with TRBD1. Germline V gene data show CDR1 as LNHDA and CDR2 as SQIVND (reference sequence). CDR3 length: 14 residues. The V gene end was trimmed by 3 bases and the J gene end by 4 bases; junction bases not matched to a gene: 3. DNA of the CDR3: TGTGCCAGTAGTATGATGGGACAGGGGTACGAGCAGTACTTC. It is translated as CASSMMGQGYEQYF.

The chain recombines TRBV5-1 with TRBJ1-3, with D possibly being TRBD1 (6 bases). CDR1 and CDR2 from the germline V gene are SGHRS and YFSETQ. This CDR3 region has 16 residues. Trimming removed 4 bases from V and 0 bases from J, with 14 bases in between. In DNA form, the CDR3 reads TGCGCCAGCAGCCCGGGACACTCGAGCTCTGGAAACACCATATATTTT. This translates into CASSPGHSSSGNTIYF. Full variable domain (rest looked up from reference TRBV5-1 and TRBJ1-3): KAGVTQTPRYLIKTRGQQVTLSCSPISGHRSVSWYQQTPGQGLQFLFEYFSETQRNKGNFPGRFSGRQFSNSRSEMNVSTLELGDSALYLCASSPGHSSSGNTIYFGEGSWLTVV.

In its sample, this clone was seen once. This chain connects TRBV6-6 to TRBJ2-7, with a weak D call TRBD1 (7 bases). Germline lookup yields CDR1 MNHNY and CDR2 SVGAGI (reference sequence). V lost 0 bases to trimming and J lost 0 bases, with 12 bases between them. The length of the CDR3 is 16 residues. The CDR3 DNA follows: TGTGCCAGCAGTTACTCCGCAGGGGGGAGCTCCTACGAGCAGTACTTC. This codes for CASSYSAGGSSYEQYF.

Only one count was recorded for this clone. The chain is built from TRBV4-1 and TRBJ2-1, with 10 bases lining up with TRBD1. The CDR3 consists of 16 residues. V lost 4 bases to trimming and J lost 7 bases; unmatched junction nucleotides: 10. Per germline, CDR1 MGHRA and CDR2 YSYEKL. The CDR3 DNA sequence: TGCGCCAGCAGCCCGGAGGAGGGGACAGGGGCGAATGAGCAGTTCTTC. Protein: CASSPEEGTGANEQFF.